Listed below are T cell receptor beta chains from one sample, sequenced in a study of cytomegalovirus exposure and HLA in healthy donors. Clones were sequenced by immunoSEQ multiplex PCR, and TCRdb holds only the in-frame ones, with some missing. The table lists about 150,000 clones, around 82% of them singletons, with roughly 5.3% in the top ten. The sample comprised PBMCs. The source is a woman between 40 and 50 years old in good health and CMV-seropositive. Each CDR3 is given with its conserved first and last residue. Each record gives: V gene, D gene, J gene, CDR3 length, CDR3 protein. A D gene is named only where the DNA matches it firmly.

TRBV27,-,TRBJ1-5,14,CASSPTTGGQPQHF
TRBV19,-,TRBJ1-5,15,CASSTGTLSNQPQHF
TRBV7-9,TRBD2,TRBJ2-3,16,CASSLGLAGVADTQYF
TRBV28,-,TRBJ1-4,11,CASLLEEKLFF
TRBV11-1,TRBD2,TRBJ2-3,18,CASSLMAGGPLRTDTQYF
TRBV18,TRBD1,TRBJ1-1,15,CASSPTGTGDTEAFF
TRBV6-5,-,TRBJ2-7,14,CASSLSQGTDEQYF
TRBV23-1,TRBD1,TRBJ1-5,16,CASSQEVRGVGQPQHF
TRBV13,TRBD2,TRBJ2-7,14,CASSSASGTVEQYF
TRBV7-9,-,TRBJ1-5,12,CASSLGDQPQHF
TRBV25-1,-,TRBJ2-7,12,CASSGDIYEQYF
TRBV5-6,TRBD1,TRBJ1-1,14,CASTSGTGRTEAFF
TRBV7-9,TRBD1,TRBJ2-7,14,CASSWTGSSAEQYF
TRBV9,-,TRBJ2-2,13,CASSGTVTGELFF
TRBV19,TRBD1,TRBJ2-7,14,CASSIGQGAVEQYF
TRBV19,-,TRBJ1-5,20,CASSIQAPLTGEGSNQPQHF
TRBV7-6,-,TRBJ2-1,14,CASSSPRSRNEQFF
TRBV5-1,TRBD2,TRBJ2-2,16,CASRGTSGTNTGELFF
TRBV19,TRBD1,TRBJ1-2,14,CASSEPDRGHGYTF
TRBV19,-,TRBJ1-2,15,CASSRTGFGNYGYTF
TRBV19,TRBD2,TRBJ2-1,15,CASSPLAGPHREQFF
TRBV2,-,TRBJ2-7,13,CASSVRESPRQYF
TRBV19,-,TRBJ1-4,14,CASSIVLYSEKLFF
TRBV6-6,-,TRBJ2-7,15,CASSYLGDNPYEQYF
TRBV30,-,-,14,CAWSQQGGRYEQYF
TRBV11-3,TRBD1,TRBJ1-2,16,CASSPERTGGDYGYTF
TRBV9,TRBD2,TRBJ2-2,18,CASSAARGREEVTGELFF
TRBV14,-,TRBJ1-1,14,CASSQTDFGTEAFF
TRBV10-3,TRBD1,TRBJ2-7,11,CAISTGAEQYF
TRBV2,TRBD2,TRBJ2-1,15,CASRDSGSSYNEQFF
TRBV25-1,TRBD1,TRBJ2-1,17,CASSPPRAGGFMHEQFF
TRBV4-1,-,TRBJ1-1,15,CASSQSQTLNTEAFF
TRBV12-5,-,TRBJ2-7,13,CASGSGRPWEQYF
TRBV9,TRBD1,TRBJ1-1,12,CASSSETGGAFF
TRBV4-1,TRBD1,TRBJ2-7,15,CASSPGTGLTYEQYF
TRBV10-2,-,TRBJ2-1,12,CASSESTLEQFF
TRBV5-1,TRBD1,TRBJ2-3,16,CASRVPPGQGKGTQYF
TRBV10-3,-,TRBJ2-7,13,CAIRNEAAYEQYF
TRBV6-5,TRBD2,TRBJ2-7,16,CASSYGTSGSNYEQYF